This T cell receptor (beta chain) originates from a study of blood T cell repertoires in COVID-19. The CDR3 is 13 amino acids. Germline CDR1 KGHSH, CDR2 LQKENI. V lost 6 bases and J lost 4; bases outside the gene matches: 6. Only in-frame clones appear in the TCRdb table, and some are missing; sequencing was by immunoSEQ multiplex PCR. There are 90,000 to 130,000 clones in the sample; 60% to 80% occur only once, and roughly 17% lies in the top ten. The sample consisted of peripheral blood. This receptor was taken from a woman of 80 years or more with active or convalescent COVID-19. The chain links TRBV18 to TRBJ2-7; the match to TRBD1 covers 7 bases. CDR3 loop: CASSSGTEYEQYF. CDR3 coding DNA: TGTGCCAGCTCTTCAGGGACAGAGTACGAGCAGTACTTC. Combining the CDR3 with reference TRBV18 and TRBJ2-7 gives the whole variable domain NAGVMQNPRHLVRRRGQEARLRCSPMKGHSHVYWYRQLPEEGLKFMVYLQKENIIDESGMPKERFSAEFPKEGPSILRIQQVVRGDSAAYFCASSSGTEYEQYFGPGTRLTVT.